This T cell receptor beta chain was obtained from a study of cytomegalovirus exposure and HLA in healthy donors. Looking at the study overall: There were fewer than 130 million unique TCR beta sequences, drawn from about 180 million T cells, in an earlier analysis. Whole-study results and caveats: High sensitivity and specificity were reportedly achieved when the classifier diagnosed cytomegalovirus status. A few CMV-associated chains proved CMV antigen-specific in vitro.

The V and J ends lost 3 bases and 2 bases, in that order; junction bases with no gene match: 1. Germline V gives CDR1 MNHEY, CDR2 SMNVEV (reference sequence). The CDR3 has 14 residues. In its sample, this clone was seen a few times. Its target is unknown. In the same sample, other DNA sequences code for this CDR3. With 60 Vbeta and 13 Jbeta primers, the PCR was carried out. The assay was immunoSEQ multiplex PCR, and TCRdb's table has in-frame clones only and misses some. The table lists 150,000 to 200,000 clones, roughly 80% of them singletons. The sequencing input was PBMCs. This TCR was recovered from a woman between 50 and 59 years old in good health and CMV-seropositive. The genes are TRBV27 and TRBJ1-5, with 7 positions matching TRBD1. The chain's CDR3 is CASSFGQGNQPQHF. The CDR3 DNA follows: TGTGCCAGCAGTTTTGGACAGGGCAATCAGCCCCAGCATTTT.